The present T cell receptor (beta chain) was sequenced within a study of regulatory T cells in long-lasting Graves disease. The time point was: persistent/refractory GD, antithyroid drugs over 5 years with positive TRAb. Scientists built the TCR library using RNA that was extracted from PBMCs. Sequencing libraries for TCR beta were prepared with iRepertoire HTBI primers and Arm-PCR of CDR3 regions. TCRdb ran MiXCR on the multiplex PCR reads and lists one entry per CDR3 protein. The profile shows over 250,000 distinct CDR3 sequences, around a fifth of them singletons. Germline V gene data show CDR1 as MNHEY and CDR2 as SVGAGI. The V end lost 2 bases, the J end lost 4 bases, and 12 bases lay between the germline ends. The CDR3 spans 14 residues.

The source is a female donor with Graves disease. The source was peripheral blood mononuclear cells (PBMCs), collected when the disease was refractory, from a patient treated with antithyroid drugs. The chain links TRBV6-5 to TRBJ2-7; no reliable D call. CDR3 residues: CASSYGTFGYEQYF. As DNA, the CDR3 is TGTGCCAGCAGTTACGGTACCTTCGGTTACGAGCAGTACTTC.